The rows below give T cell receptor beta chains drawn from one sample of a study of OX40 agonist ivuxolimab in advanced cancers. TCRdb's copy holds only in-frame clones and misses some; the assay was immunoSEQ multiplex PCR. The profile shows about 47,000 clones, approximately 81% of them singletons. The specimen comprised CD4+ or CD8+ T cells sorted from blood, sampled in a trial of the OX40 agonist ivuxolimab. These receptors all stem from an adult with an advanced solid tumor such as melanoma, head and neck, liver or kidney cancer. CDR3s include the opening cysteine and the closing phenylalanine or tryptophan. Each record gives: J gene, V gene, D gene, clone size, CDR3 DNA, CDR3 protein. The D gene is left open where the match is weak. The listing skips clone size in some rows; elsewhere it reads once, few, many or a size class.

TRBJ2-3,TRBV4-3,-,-,TGCGCCAGCAGCCAAGCGGAAACTAGCACAGATACGCAGTATTTT,CASSQAETSTDTQYF
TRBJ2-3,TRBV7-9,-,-,TGTGCCAGCAGCCCCAGTGAGGATACGCAGTATTTT,CASSPSEDTQYF
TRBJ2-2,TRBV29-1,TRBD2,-,TGCAGCGTGTCTCTAGCGGGAGATAGTACCGGGGAGCTGTTTTTT,CSVSLAGDSTGELFF
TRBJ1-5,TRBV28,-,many,TGTGCCAGCAGTTTCCCGGGACATGAGCATTTT,CASSFPGHEHF
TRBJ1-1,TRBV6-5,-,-,TGTGCCAGCAGTTACGGGGGTCTTATTGAAGCTTTCTTT,CASSYGGLIEAFF
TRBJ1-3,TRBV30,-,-,TGTGCCTGGAGTTTGGGGAACACCATATATTTT,CAWSLGNTIYF
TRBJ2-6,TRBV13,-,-,TGTGCCAGCAGCCAGTCGCGGACCGGCTCTGGGGCCAACGTCCTGACTTTC,CASSQSRTGSGANVLTF
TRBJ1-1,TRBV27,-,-,TGTGCCAGCAGCTTACAGGGATCTGGTACTGAAGCTTTCTTT,CASSLQGSGTEAFF
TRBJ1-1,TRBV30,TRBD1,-,TGTGCCTGGTTCGTAGGGGGCAGCGGGAAGGAGACTGAAGCTTTCTTT,CAWFVGGSGKETEAFF
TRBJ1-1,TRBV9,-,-,TGTGCCAGCAGCTTCCGCGGGCCGAACACTGAAGCTTTCTTT,CASSFRGPNTEAFF
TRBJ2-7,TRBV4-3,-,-,TGCGCCAGCAGCCAAGATCATCAGGTTAGCGCCCACTCCTACGAGCAGTACTTC,CASSQDHQVSAHSYEQYF
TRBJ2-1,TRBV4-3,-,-,TGCGCCAGCAGCCAAGACCCGACAGGCGTCTCCTACAATGAGCAGTTCTTC,CASSQDPTGVSYNEQFF
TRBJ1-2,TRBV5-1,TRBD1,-,TGCGCCAGCAGCCTACCGGACAGGGGGAGTGATGGCTACACCTTC,CASSLPDRGSDGYTF
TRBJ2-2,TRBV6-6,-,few,TGTGCCAGCAGTTACGAAATGGCCGGGGAGCTGTTTTTT,CASSYEMAGELFF
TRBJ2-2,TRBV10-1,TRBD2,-,TGCGCCAGCTGTTTCGGACTAGCGGGGGGCCGAATCGGGGAGCTGTTTTTT,CASCFGLAGGRIGELFF
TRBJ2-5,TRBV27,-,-,TGTGCCAGCAGCCCATCCCCTACAAGGGGGTTCGAGCAAGAGACCCAGCACTTC,CASSPSPTRGFEQETQHF
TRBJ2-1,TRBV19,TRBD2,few,TGTGCCAGTAGTATTACGGGAGGGCCTCTTGAGCAGTTCTTC,CASSITGGPLEQFF
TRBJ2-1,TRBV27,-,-,TGTGCCAGCAGTTTGGGTAATGAGCAGTTCTTC,CASSLGNEQFF
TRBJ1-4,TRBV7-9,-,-,TGTGCCAGCAGCCGCGATGATGAAAAACTGTTTTTT,CASSRDDEKLFF
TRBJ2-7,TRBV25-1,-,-,TGTGCCAGCAGTGAATTGGCGACCGGTTATGGGCAATACGAGCAGTACTTC,CASSELATGYGQYEQYF
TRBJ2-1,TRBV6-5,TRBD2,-,TGTGCCAGCAGTTACGGGACTAGCGGGAGTCTGAATGAGCAGTTCTTC,CASSYGTSGSLNEQFF
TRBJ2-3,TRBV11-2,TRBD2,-,TGTGCCAGCAGCTGGCTCGGGACTAGCGGATCCACAGATACGCAGTATTTT,CASSWLGTSGSTDTQYF
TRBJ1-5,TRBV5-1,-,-,TGCGCCAGCAGCTCCGACATCGGATATCAGCCCCAGCATTTT,CASSSDIGYQPQHF
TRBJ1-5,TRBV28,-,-,TGTGCCAGCAGTTTTACAGGAGGCAATCAGCCCCAGCATTTT,CASSFTGGNQPQHF
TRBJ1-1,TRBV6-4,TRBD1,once,TGTGCCAGCACCTTCGGGACAGAGACTTTCTTT,CASTFGTETFF
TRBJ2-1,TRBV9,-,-,TGTGCCAGCAGCGTAGATGGGGGTTTCTACAATGAGCAGTTCTTC,CASSVDGGFYNEQFF
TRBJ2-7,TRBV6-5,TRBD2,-,TGTGCCAGCAGTTACCTGACTAGCGGGAGCTACGAGCAGTACTTC,CASSYLTSGSYEQYF